A single sample is the source of the 32 T cell receptor beta chains below, sequenced in a study of T cell responses to AZD1222 COVID-19 vaccine. Using immunoSEQ multiplex PCR, the repertoire was profiled, and TCRdb retains in-frame clones only, with some absent. The table includes roughly 160,000 clones, 92% detected once. The input for sequencing was peripheral blood, taken on day 0 of MenACWY control vaccination. The receptors were gathered from an adult in good health.

The chain recombines TRBV7-8 with TRBJ2-2; D is uncertain. Germline V gives CDR1 SGHVS, CDR2 FQNEAQ. This CDR3 is 13 amino acids long. V was cut by 0 bases and J by 10 bases, with 9 bases left in between. CDR3 in DNA: TGTGCCAGCAGCTTAGCGCGGCTATCGGAGCTGTTTTTT. The encoded protein is CASSLARLSELFF.

The genes are TRBV2 and TRBJ2-7; TRBD2 might be the D (6 bases). Germline CDR1 reads SNHLY; CDR2 reads FYNNEI. The CDR3 covers 12 residues. Deletions cut 6 bases from V and 2 bases from J, with 8 bases between. CDR3 protein: CASRTSPYEQYF. CDR3 DNA sequence: TGTGCCAGCAGGACTAGTCCCTACGAGCAGTACTTC.

This sequence joins TRBV5-4 and TRBJ2-7; 8 nucleotides match TRBD1. Germline V CDR1 and CDR2: SGHNT, YYREEE (reference sequence). Trimming cost V 3 bases and J 4 bases; bases outside gene matches: 9. The CDR3 spans 15 residues. The CDR3 DNA follows: TGTGCCAGCAGCTCGGGACAGGCTATTCAATACGAGCAGTACTTC. Its translation: CASSSGQAIQYEQYF. Together with reference TRBV5-4 and TRBJ2-7, the CDR3 gives the full variable domain: ETGVTQSPTHLIKTRGQQVTLRCSSQSGHNTVSWYQQALGQGPQFIFQYYREEENGRGNFPPRFSGLQFPNYSSELNVNALELDDSALYLCASSSGQAIQYEQYFGPGTRLTVT.

In this sample, this clone turned up once. The chain couples TRBV28 to TRBJ1-5; possibly TRBD1 for D (6 bases). Germline V lookup: CDR1 MDHEN, CDR2 SYDVKM. The V gene lost 6 bases and the J gene lost 0 bases, with 24 bases spanning the gap. CDR3 length: 19 amino acids. In DNA form, the CDR3 reads TGTGCCAGCAGCTTGTCGGGACAAAATTGGGGATATAGCAATCAGCCCCAGCATTTT. Encoded protein: CASSLSGQNWGYSNQPQHF.

The rearrangement links TRBV12-3 or TRBV12-4 to TRBJ1-6; 7 bases are shared with TRBD1. This CDR3 is built from 13 residues. V was pared by 2 bases and J by 8 bases, with 0 bases of the junction left unmatched. The CDR3 reads CASSLTGDSPLHF. CDR3 sequence (DNA): TGTGCCAGCAGTTTAACAGGGGATTCACCCCTCCACTTT.

This rearrangement joins TRBV11-3 to TRBJ2-1; TRBD2 might be the D (5 bases). CDR1 and CDR2 from the germline V gene are SGHNT and YENEEA. The CDR3 contains 16 residues. Between the trimmed V and J ends, which lost 2 bases and 5 bases, there was a span of 16 bases. CDR3 bases: TGTGCCAGCAGCTTACTAAGCGTAGCGCACGACAATGAGCAGTTCTTC. Amino acid sequence: CASSLLSVAHDNEQFF.

The rearrangement links TRBV19 to TRBJ2-1; D not resolved. Trimming took off 0 bases at V and 0 bases at J, with 6 bases between the two ends. Germline CDR1 LNHDA, CDR2 SQIVND (reference sequence). CDR3 length: 15 amino acids. The CDR3 is CASSIEGRSYNEQFF. The CDR3 DNA sequence: TGTGCCAGTAGTATAGAGGGCCGCTCCTACAATGAGCAGTTCTTC. Supplemented by reference TRBV19 and TRBJ2-1, the full variable domain reads DGGITQSPKYLFRKEGQNVTLSCEQNLNHDAMYWYRQDPGQGLRLIYYSQIVNDFQKGDIAEGYSVSREKKESFPLTVTSAQKNPTAFYLCASSIEGRSYNEQFFGPGTRLTVL.

A few counts support this clone. J is TRBJ2-2 and V is TRBV19; D remains unclear. The CDR3 totals 15 residues. In germline, CDR1 is LNHDA, CDR2 SQIVND (reference sequence). V was pared by 7 bases and J by 1 base, with 13 bases between. CDR3 residues: CASTPPARNTGELFF. In DNA, the CDR3 is TGTGCCAGTACCCCCCCGGCCCGGAACACCGGGGAGCTGTTTTTT. Variable domain in full (rest from reference TRBV19 and TRBJ2-2): DGGITQSPKYLFRKEGQNVTLSCEQNLNHDAMYWYRQDPGQGLRLIYYSQIVNDFQKGDIAEGYSVSREKKESFPLTVTSAQKNPTAFYLCASTPPARNTGELFFGEGSRLTVL.

V is TRBV19 and J is TRBJ1-2; tentatively, D is TRBD1 (6 bases). Trimming pared 6 bases from V and 0 bases from J, leaving 14 bases between. The V gene's germline CDR1 is LNHDA and CDR2 SQIVND (reference sequence). The CDR3 loop spans 15 amino acids. The CDR3 is CASSAYRATNYGYTF. In nucleotides, the CDR3 is TGTGCCAGTAGCGCCTACAGGGCAACTAACTATGGCTACACCTTC.

The chain links TRBV3-1 (or the pseudogene TRBV3-2) to TRBJ2-1; tentative D call: TRBD1 (6 bases). This CDR3 contains 15 residues. The germline gives CDR1 LGHDT, CDR2 YNNKEL (reference sequence). Trimming shortened V by 4 bases and J by 6 bases, and 16 bases separated the two germline ends. CDR3 loop: CASSPGVSGINEQFF. The CDR3 DNA reads TGTGCCAGCAGCCCAGGGGTGAGTGGAATCAATGAGCAGTTCTTC.

The gene calls are TRBV19 and TRBJ1-5; 11 positions match TRBD1. In germline, CDR1 is LNHDA, CDR2 SQIVND (reference sequence). The CDR3 runs 18 residues. The ends lost 7 bases at V and 3 bases at J; junction bases unmatched: 14. The CDR3, as DNA: TGTGCCAGTACAGTCCGGACAGGGGGCGGGTTTATCAATCAGCCCCAGCATTTT. Translated, it gives CASTVRTGGGFINQPQHF.

The V call is TRBV9, the J call TRBJ2-7; 15 bases match TRBD2. Germline loops: CDR1 SGDLS, CDR2 YYNGEE. The ends lost 4 bases at V and 3 bases at J; junction bases unmatched: 8. The CDR3 runs 17 residues. CDR3: CASSSRPGLAGGYEQYF. DNA of the CDR3: TGTGCCAGCAGCTCTCGCCCGGGACTAGCGGGAGGCTACGAGCAGTACTTC.

The CDR3 bases are TGTGCCAGCATGGAAACAGGACCCTCCTACGAGCAGTACTTC. The encoded protein is CASMETGPSYEQYF. The chain carries TRBV2 and TRBJ2-7, with a tentative D call TRBD1 (5 bases). Trimming removed 7 bases at V and 0 bases at J, with 13 bases between. This CDR3 has 14 amino acids. Germline V gene lookup returns CDR1 SNHLY and CDR2 FYNNEI.

The V call is TRBV6-6, the J call TRBJ1-5; D is unclear. The CDR3 runs 16 residues. Looked up from germline, CDR1 is MNHNY and CDR2 is SVGAGI (reference sequence). The V end lost 5 bases, the J end lost 4 bases, and 18 bases lay between the germline ends. The CDR3: CASSPGPQSSNQPQHF. The CDR3 coding sequence is TGTGCCAGCAGTCCCGGGCCCCAAAGTTCAAATCAGCCCCAGCATTTT.

This chain links TRBV18 with TRBJ1-3; D not certain. Trimming cost V 5 bases and J 0 bases, with 14 bases left between them. CDR3 length: 16 amino acids. Germline-derived CDR1 and CDR2 are KGHSH and LQKENI. The CDR3 loop is CASSVNQQISGNTIYF. The CDR3 DNA follows: TGTGCCAGCTCAGTAAACCAGCAAATCTCTGGAAACACCATATATTTT.

The V gene is TRBV29-1, the J gene TRBJ1-2; D gene ambiguous. The V gene's germline CDR1 is SQVTM and CDR2 ANQGSEA. V gave up 0 bases and J gave up 5 bases, with 4 bases separating them. This CDR3 region has 11 residues. This chain's CDR3 is CSVEETYGYTF. CDR3 bases: TGCAGCGTTGAAGAGACTTATGGCTACACCTTC.

This chain uses TRBV5-1 with TRBJ2-1; 9 nucleotides match TRBD1. This CDR3 region has 16 residues. Losses at the gene ends were 0 bases for V and 6 bases for J; bases not matched to a gene: 7. Germline V lookup: CDR1 SGHRS, CDR2 YFSETQ. CDR3 region: CASSLAGTGRFNEQFF. In DNA, the CDR3 is TGCGCCAGCAGCTTGGCCGGGACAGGGCGTTTCAATGAGCAGTTCTTC.

J is TRBJ2-7 and V is TRBV5-6; D unresolved. Between the trimmed V and J ends, which lost 2 bases and 0 bases, there was a span of 6 bases. The CDR3 loop spans 13 amino acids. Germline assignment: CDR1 SGHDT and CDR2 YYEEEE. Here the CDR3 reads CASSFRVSYEQYF. CDR3 in DNA: TGTGCCAGCAGCTTCAGAGTCTCCTACGAGCAGTACTTC.

The chain uses TRBV5-4 and TRBJ2-7; 8 nucleotides align to TRBD2. The CDR3 spans 13 residues. V trimming: 0 bases; J trimming: 6 bases; junction bases outside the gene matches: 2. Germline V gives CDR1 SGHNT, CDR2 YYREEE (reference sequence). CDR3 DNA sequence: TGTGCCAGCAGCTTGGCGGGAGGGAGCGAGCAGTACTTC. Protein sequence: CASSLAGGSEQYF.

The CDR3 loop reads CASRAGALSPAGTEAFF. The DNA of the CDR3 is TGTGCCAGTAGAGCCGGGGCCCTCTCCCCCGCCGGCACTGAAGCTTTCTTT. The genes are TRBV19 and TRBJ1-1; D is possibly TRBD1 (5 bases). Germline lookup yields CDR1 LNHDA and CDR2 SQIVND (reference sequence). The V end was cut by 6 bases, the J end by 4 bases, with 24 bases between. The CDR3 spans 17 residues.

The chain links TRBV27 to TRBJ1-1, with a tentative D call TRBD1 (6 bases). The germline gives CDR1 MNHEY, CDR2 SMNVEV (reference sequence). CDR3 length: 13 amino acids. The germline V and J ends were trimmed by 1 base and 6 bases, with 9 bases remaining between them. CDR3 nucleotide sequence: TGTGCCAGCAGTTTATGGGACACCTCTGAAGCTTTCTTT. Translated, it gives CASSLWDTSEAFF.

The rearrangement joins TRBV2 to TRBJ2-7; TRBD1 agrees at 8 bases. This CDR3 is 11 amino acids long. Germline loops: CDR1 SNHLY, CDR2 FYNNEI. The junction had 7 bases not matched to a gene; V was cut back by 6 bases and J by 12 bases. CDR3 loop: CASRSRQGWYF. The CDR3 DNA is TGTGCCAGCAGAAGTCGACAGGGGTGGTACTTC.

The chain employs TRBV28 and TRBJ2-5; D gene unclear. Germline V gives CDR1 MDHEN, CDR2 SYDVKM. The CDR3 totals 14 residues. The ends were cut back, 0 bases at V and 1 base at J, with 6 bases in the middle. CDR3: CASSLWPAQETQYF. The DNA of the CDR3 is TGTGCCAGCAGTTTATGGCCAGCCCAAGAGACCCAGTACTTC.

This clone was seen just once. The chain carries TRBV6-4 and TRBJ2-2, with 9 nucleotides matching TRBD2. CDR1 and CDR2 from the germline V gene are MRHNA and SNTAGT. J lost 5 bases, V lost 0 bases, and 4 bases had no gene match. The CDR3 is 16 amino acids. The CDR3 coding sequence is TGTGCCAGCAGTGACTCGGCGGGAGGGCCAACCGGGGAGCTGTTTTTT. It is translated as CASSDSAGGPTGELFF.

J is TRBJ1-4 and V is TRBV5-1, with D tentatively TRBD1 (5 bases). V lost 3 bases and J 0 bases, leaving 9 bases between the germline ends. Per germline, CDR1 SGHRS and CDR2 YFSETQ. This CDR3 contains 15 residues. CDR3 coding DNA: TGCGCCAGCAGCTCTACGACAGCAACTAATGAAAAACTGTTTTTT. This translates into CASSSTTATNEKLFF.

This chain connects TRBV30 to TRBJ2-7, with D maybe TRBD1 (6 bases). The germline V gene has CDR1 GTSNPN and CDR2 SVGIG (reference sequence). Trimming stripped 5 bases from V and 2 bases from J, with 19 bases between. The CDR3 loop spans 15 amino acids. The CDR3 region is CAWWSRAGDPYEQYF. The CDR3 coding sequence is TGTGCCTGGTGGTCTCGGGCAGGGGACCCCTACGAGCAGTACTTC.

The CDR3 region is CATSPDRLAAGVADTQYF. The CDR3 DNA follows: TGTGCCACCAGCCCAGATCGCCTTGCAGCGGGAGTAGCAGATACGCAGTATTTT. The chain recombines TRBV15 with TRBJ2-3; 8 bases are a match to TRBD2. Germline CDR1 and CDR2: LNHNV and YYDKDF (reference sequence). The CDR3 contains 18 residues. V lost 5 bases and J lost 4; bases outside the gene matches: 17.

This rearrangement joins TRBV2 to TRBJ2-2; D unresolved. V was pared by 6 bases and J by 6 bases, with 11 bases between. The germline CDR1 and CDR2 sequences are SNHLY and FYNNEI. The CDR3 contains 13 residues. In nucleotides, the CDR3 is TGTGCCAGCAGCGTCTTACGACCCGGGGAGCTGTTTTTT. It translates to CASSVLRPGELFF.

Comments on this clone: This sample includes further DNA sequences coding for the same CDR3. The rearrangement links TRBV20-1 to TRBJ2-7, with D possibly TRBD1 on 6 matching bases. CDR3 length: 11 residues. Germline V gene sequence: CDR1 DFQATT, CDR2 SNEGSKA (reference sequence). The CDR3 spells CSARGVYEQYF. DNA of the CDR3: TGCAGCGCCAGGGGTGTTTACGAGCAGTACTTC.

V gene TRBV2 combines with J gene TRBJ1-1; no definite D call. V shed 8 bases and J shed 3 bases, with 16 bases lying between them. CDR3 length equals 14 residues. CDR1 and CDR2 from the germline V gene are SNHLY and FYNNEI. This CDR3 is CASHRRPGDTEAFF. Here the CDR3 DNA reads TGTGCCAGCCACCGCCGCCCTGGGGACACTGAAGCTTTCTTT.

V is TRBV28 and J is TRBJ1-2; D not resolved. Germline assignment: CDR1 MDHEN and CDR2 SYDVKM. CDR3 length: 15 amino acids. Between the trimmed V and J ends, which lost 5 bases and 8 bases, there was a span of 21 bases. The CDR3, as DNA: TGTGCCAGCAGTGTCGGCCGCCAGCGGGTACGGGGCTACACCTTC. It specifies CASSVGRQRVRGYTF.

The chain carries TRBV7-2 and TRBJ1-5; D is unresolved. Per germline, CDR1 SGHTA and CDR2 FQGNSA. The CDR3 runs 14 residues. V was shortened by 2 bases and J by 4 bases, with 9 bases between the two germline ends. CDR3 nucleotides: TGTGCCAGCAGCTTAAGGTCCCAGAATCAGCCCCAGCATTTT. This codes for CASSLRSQNQPQHF. Looking up the rest from reference TRBV7-2 and TRBJ1-5 gives the full variable domain: GAGVSQSPSNKVTEKGKDVELRCDPISGHTALYWYRQSLGQGLEFLIYFQGNSAPDKSGLPSDRFSAERTGGSVSTLTIQRTQQEDSAVYLCASSLRSQNQPQHFGDGTRLSIL.